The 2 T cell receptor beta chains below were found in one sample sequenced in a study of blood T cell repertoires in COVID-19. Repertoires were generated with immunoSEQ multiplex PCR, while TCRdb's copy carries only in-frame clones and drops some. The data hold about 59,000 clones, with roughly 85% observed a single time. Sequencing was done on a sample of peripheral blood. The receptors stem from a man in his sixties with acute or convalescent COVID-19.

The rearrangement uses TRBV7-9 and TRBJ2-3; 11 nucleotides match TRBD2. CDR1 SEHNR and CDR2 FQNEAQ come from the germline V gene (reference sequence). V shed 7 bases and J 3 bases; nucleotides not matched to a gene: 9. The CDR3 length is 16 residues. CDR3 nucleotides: TGTGCCAGCACCCCTTTTGGGACTAGCGGTACAGATACGCAGTATTTT. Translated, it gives CASTPFGTSGTDTQYF.

The CDR3 nucleotides are TGTGCCAGCAGTTTTTACGGGAGACTCGGGGAGCTGTTTTTT. Protein: CASSFYGRLGELFF. The chain carries TRBV28 and TRBJ2-2; TRBD2 might be the D (6 bases). The length of the CDR3 is 14 residues. The germline gives CDR1 MDHEN, CDR2 SYDVKM. V lost 3 bases and J lost 7, with 12 bases in between.